The 3 T cell receptor beta chains below all came from one sample that was sequenced in a study of T cells in Graves' hyperthyroidism and ophthalmopathy. Regions amplified from RNA transcripts were the TCR beta CDR3 regions. Researchers ran a first-round RT-PCR on the TCR CDR3 using the HTBI primer set. TCRdb passed the multiplex PCR reads through MiXCR, listing each CDR3 protein once. This table has 250,000 to 350,000 distinct CDR3 sequences, 15% to 20% appearing once. The sequenced sample was blood. The receptors derive from a woman aged 55-69 years with Graves' ophthalmopathy.

This clonotype was picked up many times. The chain joins TRBV2 to TRBJ2-4; no reliable D call. V was trimmed by 4 bases and J by 8 bases, leaving 12 bases between them. The CDR3 spans 13 residues. CDR1 and CDR2 (germline): SNHLY, FYNNEI. The CDR3 DNA reads TGTGCCAGCAGTGGGGCCAGACGGGACATTCAGTACTTC. Translation: CASSGARRDIQYF.

At least ten counts were recorded for this clonotype. The genes are TRBV28 and TRBJ1-2, with D perhaps TRBD1 (5 bases). The CDR3 has 13 residues. Germline values: CDR1 MDHEN, CDR2 SYDVKM. V was pared by 5 bases and J by 10 bases, with 17 bases between. CDR3 in amino acids: CASSPGTDSLYTF. As DNA, the CDR3 is TGTGCCAGCAGTCCAGGGACCGACTCCCTCTACACCTTC.

This clonotype was counted between two and nine times. The CDR3 reads CASGLAFGQTNTEAFF. The CDR3 DNA sequence: TGTGCTAGTGGTTTGGCCTTCGGACAGACAAACACTGAAGCTTTCTTT. The chain recombines TRBV12-5 with TRBJ1-1, with D possibly matching TRBD1 (6 bases). The CDR3 length is 16 residues. Deletions cut 1 base from V and 2 bases from J, with 14 bases between. Germline loops: CDR1 LGHNT, CDR2 FRNRAP.